This is a list of T cell receptor beta chains from one sample in a study of cytomegalovirus exposure and HLA in healthy donors. Sequenced by immunoSEQ multiplex PCR; TCRdb stores in-frame clones only, minus some. Of approximately 110,000 clones in the sample, around 62% were seen once. Sequencing was performed on PBMCs. All receptors come from a man aged 25-40 years in good health and CMV-seropositive. CDR3s include the opening cysteine and the closing phenylalanine or tryptophan. The D gene is left open where the match is weak. A clone size is listed for some rows: how often the clone was seen (once, few, many), or a class if it is expanded.

clone_size | j_call | cdr3_length | v_call | d_call | cdr3_aa | cdr3_nt
. | TRBJ2-1 | 14 | TRBV10-3 | TRBD2 | CATGTSGGINEQFF | TGTGCCACCGGGACTAGCGGGGGGATTAATGAGCAGTTCTTC
. | TRBJ1-1 | 13 | TRBV19 | . | CASGIDTNTEAFF | TGTGCCAGCGGGATAGACACGAACACTGAAGCTTTCTTT
once | TRBJ1-2 | 14 | TRBV9 | TRBD1 | CASSGGDRVGGYTF | TGTGCCAGCAGCGGGGGGGACAGGGTAGGGGGCTACACCTTC
. | TRBJ1-3 | 14 | TRBV11-3 | . | CASSPGGSGNTIYF | TGTGCCAGCAGCCCGGGGGGGTCTGGAAACACCATATATTTT
. | TRBJ2-5 | 16 | TRBV5-1 | TRBD2 | CASSSGTSGGQETQYF | TGCGCCAGCAGCTCGGGGACTAGCGGGGGCCAAGAGACCCAGTACTTC
. | TRBJ1-1 | 15 | TRBV6-6 | . | CASSYSPQMNTEAFF | TGTGCCAGCAGTTACTCGCCCCAGATGAACACTGAAGCTTTCTTT
. | TRBJ2-1 | 14 | TRBV2 | . | CAIHRLEQDNEQFF | TGTGCCATCCATCGACTAGAACAAGACAATGAGCAGTTCTTC
few | TRBJ1-5 | 15 | TRBV4-1 | . | CASSPRTGGNVPQHF | TGCGCCAGCAGCCCGCGGACCGGGGGTAATGTACCCCAGCATTTT
. | TRBJ1-2 | 12 | TRBV30 | . | CAWSGGNYGYTF | TGTGCCTGGAGTGGAGGGAACTATGGCTACACCTTC
few | TRBJ1-4 | 16 | TRBV6-5 | . | CASSYSAGRGNEKLFF | TGTGCCAGCAGTTACTCTGCGGGCAGGGGTAATGAAAAACTGTTTTTT
. | TRBJ2-7 | 14 | TRBV7-2 | TRBD2 | CASSLGLAGYEQYF | TGTGCCAGCAGCTTGGGACTAGCGGGCTACGAGCAGTACTTC
. | TRBJ1-1 | 14 | TRBV11-3 | . | CASSLEAANTEAFF | TGTGCCAGCAGCTTAGAGGCGGCGAACACTGAAGCTTTCTTT
. | TRBJ2-7 | 15 | TRBV5-4 | TRBD1 | CASSLRGQGSYEQYF | TGTGCCAGCAGCTTGCGGGGACAGGGCTCCTACGAGCAGTACTTC
few | TRBJ1-2 | 14 | TRBV7-2 | . | CASSLVTGPYGYTF | TGTGCCAGCAGCTTAGTAACAGGGCCGTATGGCTACACCTTC
. | TRBJ2-3 | 16 | TRBV2 | . | CASSVGGGDSTDTQYF | TGTGCCAGCAGTGTAGGGGGCGGGGATAGCACAGATACGCAGTATTTT
. | TRBJ1-2 | 14 | TRBV2 | . | CASSLSRTVHGYTF | TGTGCCAGCAGTTTATCCAGGACAGTCCATGGCTACACCTTC
. | TRBJ2-5 | 16 | TRBV5-1 | . | CASSLGSRQIQETQYF | TGCGCCAGCAGCTTGGGTTCGCGGCAGATACAAGAGACCCAGTACTTC
. | TRBJ1-1 | 12 | TRBV19 | . | CASSRGTTEAFF | TGTGCCAGTAGTCGGGGGACTACTGAAGCTTTCTTT
. | TRBJ2-3 | 14 | TRBV11-2 | . | CASSLGVGTDTQYF | TGTGCCAGCAGCTTAGGGGTCGGGACAGATACGCAGTATTTT
. | TRBJ2-7 | 12 | TRBV10-3 | . | CAIRDSSYEQYF | TGTGCCATCAGGGACAGCTCCTACGAGCAGTACTTC
few | TRBJ1-3 | 15 | TRBV6-5 | TRBD1 | CASSRGQGVGNTIYF | TGTGCCAGCAGCAGGGGACAGGGGGTCGGAAACACCATATATTTT
. | TRBJ1-1 | 15 | TRBV10-3 | . | CAISDTLRGGTEAFF | TGTGCCATCAGTGATACATTACGCGGGGGCACTGAAGCTTTCTTT
. | TRBJ2-5 | 14 | TRBV19 | . | CASSMGTGVGGQYF | TGTGCCAGTAGTATGGGTACCGGGGTGGGTGGCCAGTACTTC
few | TRBJ2-2 | 13 | TRBV5-6 | . | CASSSDSPGELFF | TGTGCCAGCAGCTCAGATAGCCCCGGGGAGCTGTTTTTT
few | TRBJ2-1 | 15 | TRBV7-2 | . | CASSSGVVGYNEQFF | TGTGCCAGCAGCTCGGGAGTAGTAGGGTACAATGAGCAGTTCTTC
. | TRBJ1-6 | 16 | TRBV19 | . | CASTIGQNSYNSPLHF | TGTGCCAGTACCATCGGACAGAACTCCTATAATTCACCCCTCCACTTT
. | TRBJ2-7 | 14 | TRBV11-2 | TRBD2 | CASSFVGGYYEQYF | TGTGCCAGCAGCTTCGTCGGGGGGTACTACGAGCAGTACTTC
once | TRBJ2-2 | 14 | TRBV29-1 | . | CSVKGGLDTGELFF | TGCAGCGTTAAAGGGGGGCTGGACACCGGGGAGCTGTTTTTT
. | TRBJ2-3 | 18 | TRBV5-1 | TRBD2 | CASSLDASGGAVSDTQYF | TGCGCCAGCAGCTTGGATGCTAGCGGGGGGGCCGTCTCAGATACGCAGTATTTT